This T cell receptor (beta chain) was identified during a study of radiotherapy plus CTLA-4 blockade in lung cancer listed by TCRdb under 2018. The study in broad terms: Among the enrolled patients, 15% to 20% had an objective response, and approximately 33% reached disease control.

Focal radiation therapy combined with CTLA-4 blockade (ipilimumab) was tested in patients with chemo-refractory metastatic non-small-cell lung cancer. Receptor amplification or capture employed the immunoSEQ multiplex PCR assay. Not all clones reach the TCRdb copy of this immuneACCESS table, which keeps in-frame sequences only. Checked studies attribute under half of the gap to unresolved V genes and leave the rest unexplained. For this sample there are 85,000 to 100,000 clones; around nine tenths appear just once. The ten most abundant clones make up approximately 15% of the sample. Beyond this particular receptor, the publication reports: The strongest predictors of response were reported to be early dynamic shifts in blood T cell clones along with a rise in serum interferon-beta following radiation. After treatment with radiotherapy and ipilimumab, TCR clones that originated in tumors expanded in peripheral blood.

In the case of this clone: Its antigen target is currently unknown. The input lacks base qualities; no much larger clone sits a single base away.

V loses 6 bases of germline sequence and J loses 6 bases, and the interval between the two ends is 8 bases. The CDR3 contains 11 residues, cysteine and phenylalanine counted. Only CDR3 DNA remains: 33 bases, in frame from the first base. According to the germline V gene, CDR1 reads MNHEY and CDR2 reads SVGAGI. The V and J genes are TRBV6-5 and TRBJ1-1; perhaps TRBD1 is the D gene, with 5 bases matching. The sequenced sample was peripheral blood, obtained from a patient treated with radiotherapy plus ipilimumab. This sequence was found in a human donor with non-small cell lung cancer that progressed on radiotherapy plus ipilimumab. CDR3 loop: CASRGAAEAFF. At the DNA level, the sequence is TGTGCCAGCAGAGGGGCGGCTGAAGCTTTCTTT.